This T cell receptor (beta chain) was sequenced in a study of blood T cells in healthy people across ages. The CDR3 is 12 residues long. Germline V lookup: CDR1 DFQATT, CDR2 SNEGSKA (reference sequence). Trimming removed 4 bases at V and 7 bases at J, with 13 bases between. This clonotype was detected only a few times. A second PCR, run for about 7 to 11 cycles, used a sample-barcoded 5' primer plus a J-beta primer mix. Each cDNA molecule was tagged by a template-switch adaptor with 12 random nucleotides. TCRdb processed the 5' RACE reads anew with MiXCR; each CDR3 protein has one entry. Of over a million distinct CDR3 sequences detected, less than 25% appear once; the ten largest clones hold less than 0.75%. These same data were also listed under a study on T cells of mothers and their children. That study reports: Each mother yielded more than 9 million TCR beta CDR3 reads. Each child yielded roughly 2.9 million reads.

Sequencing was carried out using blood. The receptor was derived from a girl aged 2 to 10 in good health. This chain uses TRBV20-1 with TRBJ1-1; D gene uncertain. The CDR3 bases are TGCAGTGCTAAGCGAGAGCACATTGAAGCTTTCTTT. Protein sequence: CSAKREHIEAFF.